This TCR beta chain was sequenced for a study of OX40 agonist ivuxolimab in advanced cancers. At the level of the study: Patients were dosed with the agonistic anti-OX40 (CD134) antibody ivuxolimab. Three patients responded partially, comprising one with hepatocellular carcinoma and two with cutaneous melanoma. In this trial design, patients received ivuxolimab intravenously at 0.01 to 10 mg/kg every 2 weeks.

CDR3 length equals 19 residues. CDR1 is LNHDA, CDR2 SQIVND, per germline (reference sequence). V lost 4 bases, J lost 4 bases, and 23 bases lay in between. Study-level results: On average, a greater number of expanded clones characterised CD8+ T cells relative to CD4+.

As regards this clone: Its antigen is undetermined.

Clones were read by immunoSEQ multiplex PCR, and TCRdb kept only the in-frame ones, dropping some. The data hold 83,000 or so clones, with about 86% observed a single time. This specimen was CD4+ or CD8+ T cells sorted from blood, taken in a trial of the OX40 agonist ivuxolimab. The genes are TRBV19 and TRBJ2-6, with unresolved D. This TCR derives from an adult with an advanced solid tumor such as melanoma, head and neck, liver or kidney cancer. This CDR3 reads CASSTQKIPRLVGANVLTF. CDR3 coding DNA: TGTGCCAGTAGTACACAGAAGATACCGCGTTTAGTAGGGGCCAACGTCCTGACTTTC.